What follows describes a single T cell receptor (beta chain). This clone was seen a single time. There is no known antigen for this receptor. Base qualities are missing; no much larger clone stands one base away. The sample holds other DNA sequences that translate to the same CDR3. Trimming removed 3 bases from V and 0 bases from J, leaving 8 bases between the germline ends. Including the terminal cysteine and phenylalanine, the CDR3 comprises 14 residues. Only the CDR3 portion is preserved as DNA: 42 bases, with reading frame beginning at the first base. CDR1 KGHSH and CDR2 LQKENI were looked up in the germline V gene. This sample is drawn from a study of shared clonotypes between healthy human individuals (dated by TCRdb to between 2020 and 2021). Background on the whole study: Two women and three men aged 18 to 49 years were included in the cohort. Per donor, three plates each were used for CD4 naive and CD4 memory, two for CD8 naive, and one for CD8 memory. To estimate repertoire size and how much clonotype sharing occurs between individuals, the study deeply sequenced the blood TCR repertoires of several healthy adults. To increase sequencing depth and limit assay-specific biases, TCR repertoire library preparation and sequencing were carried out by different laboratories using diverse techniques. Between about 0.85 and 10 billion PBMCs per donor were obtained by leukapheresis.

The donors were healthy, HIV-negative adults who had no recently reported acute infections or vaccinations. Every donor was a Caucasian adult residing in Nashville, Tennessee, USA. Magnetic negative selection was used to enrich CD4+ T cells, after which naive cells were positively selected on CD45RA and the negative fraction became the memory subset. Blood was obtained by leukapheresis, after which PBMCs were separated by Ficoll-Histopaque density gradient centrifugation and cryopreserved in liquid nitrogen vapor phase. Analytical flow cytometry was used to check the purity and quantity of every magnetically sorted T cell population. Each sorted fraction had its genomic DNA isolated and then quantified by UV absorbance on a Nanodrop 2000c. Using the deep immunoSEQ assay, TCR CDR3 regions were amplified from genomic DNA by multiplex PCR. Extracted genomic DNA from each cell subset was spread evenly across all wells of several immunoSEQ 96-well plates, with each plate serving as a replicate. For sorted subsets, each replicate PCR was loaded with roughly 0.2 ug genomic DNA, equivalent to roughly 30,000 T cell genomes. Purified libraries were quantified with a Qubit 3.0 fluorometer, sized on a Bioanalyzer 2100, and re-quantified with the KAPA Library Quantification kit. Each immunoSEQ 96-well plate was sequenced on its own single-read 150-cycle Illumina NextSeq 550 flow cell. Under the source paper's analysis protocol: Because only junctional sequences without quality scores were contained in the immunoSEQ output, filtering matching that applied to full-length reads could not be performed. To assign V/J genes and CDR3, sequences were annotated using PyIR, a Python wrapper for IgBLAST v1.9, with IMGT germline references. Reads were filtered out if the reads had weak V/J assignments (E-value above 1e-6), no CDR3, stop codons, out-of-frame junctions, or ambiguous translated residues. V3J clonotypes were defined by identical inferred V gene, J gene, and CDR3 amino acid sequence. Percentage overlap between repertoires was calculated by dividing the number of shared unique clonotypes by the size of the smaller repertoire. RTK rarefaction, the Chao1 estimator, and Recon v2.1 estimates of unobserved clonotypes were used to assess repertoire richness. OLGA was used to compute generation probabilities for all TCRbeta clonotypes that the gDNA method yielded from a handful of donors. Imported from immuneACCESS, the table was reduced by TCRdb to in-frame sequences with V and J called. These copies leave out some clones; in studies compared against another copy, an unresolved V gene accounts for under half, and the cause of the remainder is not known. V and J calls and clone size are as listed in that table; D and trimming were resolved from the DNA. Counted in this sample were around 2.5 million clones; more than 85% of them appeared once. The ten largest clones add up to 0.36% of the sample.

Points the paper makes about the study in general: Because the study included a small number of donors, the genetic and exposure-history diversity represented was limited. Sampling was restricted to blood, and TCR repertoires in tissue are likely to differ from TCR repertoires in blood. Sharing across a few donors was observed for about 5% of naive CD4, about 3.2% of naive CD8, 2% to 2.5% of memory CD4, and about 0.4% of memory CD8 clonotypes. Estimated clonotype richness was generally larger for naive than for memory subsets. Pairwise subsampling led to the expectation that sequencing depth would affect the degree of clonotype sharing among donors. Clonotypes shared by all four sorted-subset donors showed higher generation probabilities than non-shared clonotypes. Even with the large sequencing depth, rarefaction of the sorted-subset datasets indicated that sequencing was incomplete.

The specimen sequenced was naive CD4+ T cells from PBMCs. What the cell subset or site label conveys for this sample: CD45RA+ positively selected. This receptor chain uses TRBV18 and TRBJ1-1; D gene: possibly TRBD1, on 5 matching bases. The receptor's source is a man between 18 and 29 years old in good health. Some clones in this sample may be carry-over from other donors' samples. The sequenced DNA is TGTGCCAGCTCACCGGGACGGTTGAACACTGAAGCTTTCTTT. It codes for CASSPGRLNTEAFF.